The next 20 T cell receptor beta chains were all read from a single sample in a study of early T cells in non-severe SARS-CoV-2 infection. TCRdb reanalysed the 5' RACE reads using MiXCR and keeps one entry per CDR3 protein. The repertoire has around 26,000 distinct CDR3 sequences, roughly 4.4% of them found once; the top ten carry 11%. Specimen: whole blood. Receptors were obtained from an adult who was a healthcare worker with PCR-confirmed SARS-CoV-2 infection or an uninfected control (not recorded which).

This clonotype ranks as medium-sized (0.01 to 0.1%). This sequence joins TRBV7-9 and TRBJ2-1; 9 bases match TRBD1. J was trimmed by 5 bases and V by 3 bases; bases with no gene match: 11. Germline CDR1 SEHNR, CDR2 FQNEAQ (reference sequence). This CDR3 is built from 17 residues. CDR3 residues: CASSFPLTGGSDNEQFF. Here the CDR3 DNA reads TGTGCCAGCAGCTTCCCCCTCACAGGGGGCTCTGACAATGAGCAGTTCTTC. Variable domain in full (rest from reference TRBV7-9 and TRBJ2-1): DTGVSQNPRHKITKRGQNVTFRCDPISEHNRLYWYRQTLGQGPEFLTYFQNEAQLEKSRLLSDRFSAERPKGSFSTLEIQRTEQGDSAMYLCASSFPLTGGSDNEQFFGPGTRLTVL.

This clonotype was counted between two and nine times. The chain recombines TRBV12-3 or TRBV12-4 with TRBJ2-1; no clear D gene. The CDR3 loop spans 17 amino acids. V lost 3 bases and J lost 6, with 21 bases in between. The CDR3 loop is CASSLFILALSSNEQFF. For the CDR3, the DNA is TGTGCCAGCAGTTTGTTTATACTGGCCCTAAGTAGCAATGAGCAGTTCTTC.

The chain combines TRBV19 with TRBJ2-3; D is ambiguous. CDR3 length equals 15 residues. Germline V gene lookup returns CDR1 LNHDA and CDR2 SQIVND (reference sequence). Deletions cut 1 base from V and 1 base from J, with 9 bases between. The CDR3 DNA sequence: TGTGCCAGTAGTATAGCCAGCGTCGGCACAGATACGCAGTATTTT. Amino acids: CASSIASVGTDTQYF.

V usage is TRBV6-5 and J usage is TRBJ2-5; D unclear. Germline V gene sequence: CDR1 MNHEY, CDR2 SVGAGI. There are 15 residues in the CDR3. V gave up 6 bases and J gave up 4 bases, with 18 bases separating them. CDR3: CASRSHATFGETQYF. The CDR3 nucleotides read TGTGCCAGCAGATCCCACGCGACTTTCGGAGAGACCCAGTACTTC.

There are many counts of this clonotype. The gene calls are TRBV5-1 and TRBJ2-2; D assignment may be TRBD1 or TRBD2 (6 bases each). V lost 6 bases, J lost 4 bases, and 16 bases lay in between. CDR1 SGHRS and CDR2 YFSETQ come from the germline V gene. The CDR3 contains 15 residues. CDR3 residues: CASMVTGAGTGELFF. The DNA for the CDR3 is TGCGCCAGCATGGTAACGGGGGCTGGCACCGGGGAGCTGTTTTTT.

This clonotype was recorded at least ten times. V usage is TRBV6-2 or TRBV6-3 and J usage is TRBJ2-1; TRBD2 aligns across 10 bases. The length of the CDR3 is 18 residues. After removal of 2 bases from V and 7 bases from J, the junction contained 14 bases not matched to a gene. Germline V lookup: CDR1 MNHEY, CDR2 SVGEGT. Here the CDR3 DNA reads TGTGCCAGCAGTTACGAGTGGGGAGCGGGAGGGCCTGGAAATGAGCAGTTCTTC. Its protein product is CASSYEWGAGGPGNEQFF.

This clonotype was recorded many times. The rearrangement uses TRBV24-1 and TRBJ2-1, with 10 positions matching TRBD2. The junction had 16 bases not matched to a gene; V was cut back by 12 bases and J by 9 bases. The CDR3 length is 15 residues. Germline V gene lookup returns CDR1 KGHDR and CDR2 SFDVKD. The CDR3 sequence is CAPLGSGRALAEQFF. The CDR3 DNA is TGTGCCCCGCTGGGAAGCGGGAGGGCCTTGGCTGAGCAGTTCTTC.

This clonotype was seen repeatedly, ten times or more. This chain joins TRBV29-1 and TRBJ2-3; D possibly corresponds to TRBD1 (5 bases). Between the trimmed V and J ends, which lost 2 bases and 4 bases, there was a span of 7 bases. The CDR3 is made up of 12 amino acids. Germline assignment: CDR1 SQVTM and CDR2 ANQGSEA. The CDR3: CSVEQGADTQYF. The CDR3, as DNA: TGCAGCGTTGAACAGGGCGCAGATACGCAGTATTTT.

Only a few counts were recorded for this clonotype. The chain carries TRBV11-2 and TRBJ2-5; D ambiguous. CDR3 length: 16 residues. Germline loops: CDR1 SGHAT, CDR2 FQNNGV. Trimming stripped 1 base from V and 2 bases from J, with 14 bases between. The CDR3 spells CASSLAILGPQETQYF. In DNA, the CDR3 is TGTGCCAGCAGCTTAGCGATTTTGGGCCCGCAAGAGACCCAGTACTTC.

This clonotype was seen at least ten times. This rearrangement joins TRBV6-6 to TRBJ2-7, with TRBD1 as a possible D gene (6 bases). The ends were cut back, 7 bases at V and 0 bases at J, with 16 bases in the middle. Germline CDR1 MNHNY, CDR2 SVGAGI (reference sequence). CDR3 length: 15 amino acids. CDR3 nucleotides: TGTGCCAGCAAAAGGGGGACGGACAACTCCTACGAGCAGTACTTC. Amino acids: CASKRGTDNSYEQYF.

The chain recombines TRBV9 with TRBJ2-5, with D unresolved. The V and J ends lost 0 bases and 1 base respectively, with 1 base between them. This CDR3 region has 12 residues. Germline V gene sequence: CDR1 SGDLS, CDR2 YYNGEE. The CDR3 is CASSVGQETQYF. The CDR3 DNA reads as TGTGCCAGCAGCGTAGGCCAAGAGACCCAGTACTTC.

This clonotype is medium-sized in the sample. The chain couples TRBV5-6 to TRBJ2-1, with TRBD1 as a possible D gene (6 bases). The CDR3 is 15 residues long. CDR1 SGHDT and CDR2 YYEEEE come from the germline V gene. Trimming removed 0 bases from V and 7 bases from J, with 14 bases in between. The CDR3 coding sequence is TGTGCCAGCAGCTTGGGGGATTACAGGGAGAATGAGCAGTTCTTC. This sequence encodes CASSLGDYRENEQFF. Supplemented by reference TRBV5-6 and TRBJ2-1, the full variable domain reads DAGVTQSPTHLIKTRGQQVTLRCSPKSGHDTVSWYQQALGQGPQFIFQYYEEEERQRGNFPDRFSGHQFPNYSSELNVNALLLGDSALYLCASSLGDYRENEQFFGPGTRLTVL.

This clonotype was picked up many times. The genes are TRBV20-1 and TRBJ1-2; D possibly corresponds to TRBD1 (6 bases). Germline V lookup: CDR1 DFQATT, CDR2 SNEGSKA (reference sequence). Trimming shortened V by 2 bases and J by 1 base, and 11 bases separated the two germline ends. The CDR3 length is 14 residues. The CDR3 DNA reads TGCAGTGCTAGAACAGGGTCGGGTAACTATGGCTACACCTTC. It encodes CSARTGSGNYGYTF.

There are many counts of this clonotype. The chain combines TRBV29-1 with TRBJ2-1, with 9 bases lining up with TRBD1. The length of the CDR3 is 15 residues. With 1 base clipped from V and 5 bases from J, the junction kept 6 bases outside the gene matches. Germline values: CDR1 SQVTM, CDR2 ANQGSEA. The CDR3: CSVEGDRVVDNEQFF. For the CDR3, the DNA is TGCAGCGTTGAAGGGGACAGGGTGGTGGACAATGAGCAGTTCTTC.

This clonotype was counted ten times or more. This chain joins TRBV20-1 and TRBJ2-3, with TRBD2 matching over 9 bases. Germline V gives CDR1 DFQATT, CDR2 SNEGSKA (reference sequence). The length of the CDR3 is 15 residues. V shed 3 bases and J 4 bases; nucleotides not matched to a gene: 8. The CDR3 nucleotides are TGCAGTGCTAGCCAAAATAGCGGGAGTGCAGATACGCAGTATTTT. Amino acid sequence: CSASQNSGSADTQYF.

This clonotype was picked up many times. This chain connects TRBV29-1 to TRBJ2-7, with a possible D match to TRBD1 (7 bases). The CDR3 runs 16 residues. The germline V gene encodes CDR1 SQVTM and CDR2 ANQGSEA. The germline V and J ends were trimmed by 3 bases and 0 bases, with 18 bases remaining between them. The CDR3 DNA is TGCAGCGTTGAGGGCCACCAGGGGGGTAGCTCCTACGAGCAGTACTTC. Protein: CSVEGHQGGSSYEQYF.

Only a few counts were recorded for this clonotype. J is TRBJ2-5 and V is TRBV11-3; 13 positions agree with TRBD2. V lost 5 bases and J lost 3; bases outside the gene matches: 3. CDR1 and CDR2 from the germline V gene are SGHNT and YENEEA. CDR3 length equals 15 residues. The CDR3 DNA sequence: TGTGCCAGCAGCGCCGGGACTAGCGGGGAAGAGACCCAGTACTTC. Its translation: CASSAGTSGEETQYF.

This clonotype was recorded a few times. This chain links TRBV6-6 with TRBJ2-5; 11 bases are shared with TRBD2. Germline V lookup: CDR1 MNHNY, CDR2 SVGAGI (reference sequence). The CDR3 sequence is 16 residues long. The trim removed 5 bases at V and 4 bases at J, leaving 9 bases unmatched. The DNA for the CDR3 is TGTGCCAGCAGTATCCTCGGGACTAGCGGAGGAGAGACCCAGTACTTC. It encodes CASSILGTSGGETQYF.

This clonotype was observed at least ten times. The chain has TRBV12-3 or TRBV12-4 and TRBJ2-3; TRBD2 matches 12 bases. This CDR3 comprises 17 residues. V lost 3 bases and J lost 0; bases outside the gene matches: 4. The CDR3 DNA reads TGTGCCAGCAGTTTCCAGGGGACTAGCGGGAGCACAGATACGCAGTATTTT. Translated, it gives CASSFQGTSGSTDTQYF.

This clonotype turned up a few times. The rearrangement links TRBV16 to TRBJ1-1; D possibly corresponds to TRBD1 (5 bases). Germline V CDR1 and CDR2: KGHSY, FQNENV. V lost 4 bases to trimming and J lost 5 bases, with 8 bases between them. The CDR3 length is 12 residues. CDR3 region: CASSRGGTEAFF. The CDR3, as DNA: TGTGCCAGCAGCCGTGGGGGGACTGAAGCTTTCTTT.